A single sample gave rise to the 11 T cell receptor beta chains below, sequenced in a study of blood T cell repertoires in COVID-19. Sequencing used immunoSEQ multiplex PCR; TCRdb keeps in-frame clones, though not all of them. The data hold roughly 140,000 clones, with just under 90% observed a single time. Sequencing was performed on peripheral blood. The receptors derive from a woman aged 80 or over with acute or convalescent COVID-19.

The gene calls are TRBV2 and TRBJ1-2; tentative D call: TRBD1 (6 bases). Germline loops: CDR1 SNHLY, CDR2 FYNNEI. V lost 6 bases to trimming and J lost 8 bases, with 10 bases between them. This CDR3 is 11 amino acids long. CDR3 sequence reads: CASRTGQGYTF. In DNA, the CDR3 is TGTGCCAGCAGGACAGGACAGGGCTACACCTTC.

The chain links TRBV29-1 to TRBJ1-2; 9 bases match TRBD1. This CDR3 region has 13 residues. Germline-derived CDR1 and CDR2 are SQVTM and ANQGSEA. The ends lost 4 bases at V and 1 base at J; junction bases unmatched: 1. The DNA for the CDR3 is TGCAGCGTTGCGGGACAGGGTAACTATGGCTACACCTTC. Translating it yields CSVAGQGNYGYTF.

The chain employs TRBV30 and TRBJ1-2; TRBD1 matches 11 bases. CDR1 and CDR2 (germline): GTSNPN, SVGIG (reference sequence). Trimming at V came to 8 bases and at J to 5 bases, leaving 7 bases not matched to a gene. The CDR3 loop spans 13 amino acids. The CDR3 loop reads CAARDRGTYGYTF. CDR3 coding DNA: TGTGCCGCACGGGACAGGGGGACTTATGGCTACACCTTC.

The V and J genes are TRBV2 and TRBJ1-5, with D perhaps matching TRBD1 (5 bases). The germline V and J ends were trimmed by 6 bases and 7 bases, with 13 bases remaining between them. CDR1 SNHLY and CDR2 FYNNEI come from the germline V gene. CDR3 length equals 13 residues. Written as DNA, the CDR3 is TGTGCCAGCAGCGCAGGGTCCAGCCAGCCCCAGCATTTT. Translating gives CASSAGSSQPQHF.

V gene TRBV5-1 combines with J gene TRBJ2-2; TRBD1 is a possible D gene (5 bases). Looked up from germline, CDR1 is SGHRS and CDR2 is YFSETQ. Trimming left V 4 bases short and J 6 bases short, with 13 bases between. The CDR3 runs 14 residues. The DNA for the CDR3 is TGCGCCAGCAGCGCGGATGGGGCCTCCGGGGAGCTGTTTTTT. It encodes CASSADGASGELFF. The whole variable domain, remainder taken from reference TRBV5-1 and TRBJ2-2, is KAGVTQTPRYLIKTRGQQVTLSCSPISGHRSVSWYQQTPGQGLQFLFEYFSETQRNKGNFPGRFSGRQFSNSRSEMNVSTLELGDSALYLCASSADGASGELFFGEGSRLTVL.

The chain's CDR3 is CASNLQGMTEAFF. The CDR3, as DNA: TGTGCCAGCAACCTACAGGGTATGACTGAAGCTTTCTTT. J is TRBJ1-1 and V is TRBV2; maybe TRBD1 (6 bases). CDR3 length equals 13 residues. V was pared by 7 bases and J by 5 bases, with 14 bases between. Looked up from germline, CDR1 is SNHLY and CDR2 is FYNNEI.

The V call is TRBV14, the J call TRBJ2-1; D not certain. Trimming pared 3 bases from V and 5 bases from J, leaving 11 bases between. Germline V gives CDR1 SGHDN, CDR2 FVKESK. CDR3 length equals 14 residues. The CDR3 is CASSHWSLNNEQFF. The CDR3 DNA sequence: TGTGCCAGCAGCCATTGGAGCCTGAACAATGAGCAGTTCTTC.

The chain is built from TRBV11-3 and TRBJ2-5; 10 bases align to TRBD2. Looked up from germline, CDR1 is SGHNT and CDR2 is YENEEA. The CDR3 consists of 13 residues. Trimming at V came to 3 bases and at J to 5 bases, leaving 0 bases not matched to a gene. CDR3 amino acids: CASSFSGGETQYF. The CDR3 nucleotides are TGTGCCAGCAGCTTTAGCGGGGGGGAGACCCAGTACTTC.

This rearrangement joins TRBV5-1 to TRBJ2-3, with TRBD1 identical over 7 bases. Trimming at V came to 5 bases and at J to 4 bases, leaving 7 bases not matched to a gene. Germline V CDR1 and CDR2: SGHRS, YFSETQ. The CDR3 length is 14 residues. CDR3 sequence (DNA): TGCGCCAGCAGTGATACAGGGGTGGCAGATACGCAGTATTTT. It encodes CASSDTGVADTQYF.

The rearrangement joins TRBV13 to TRBJ1-2; D is unclear. Germline V gene lookup returns CDR1 PRHDT and CDR2 FYEKMQ (reference sequence). The CDR3 has 16 residues. Trimming took 5 bases from V and 0 from J, leaving 16 bases between them. The chain's CDR3 is CASSLRDTPTNYGYTF. The CDR3, as DNA: TGTGCCAGCAGCCTTCGAGACACTCCGACTAACTATGGCTACACCTTC.

This chain links TRBV5-1 with TRBJ1-2; a weak D match, TRBD1 (6 bases). The CDR3 spans 14 residues. Looked up from germline, CDR1 is SGHRS and CDR2 is YFSETQ. V shed 4 bases and J shed 3 bases, with 13 bases lying between them. CDR3 sequence: CASSVNREDYGYTF. In DNA, the CDR3 is TGCGCCAGCAGCGTAAACAGGGAAGACTATGGCTACACCTTC.